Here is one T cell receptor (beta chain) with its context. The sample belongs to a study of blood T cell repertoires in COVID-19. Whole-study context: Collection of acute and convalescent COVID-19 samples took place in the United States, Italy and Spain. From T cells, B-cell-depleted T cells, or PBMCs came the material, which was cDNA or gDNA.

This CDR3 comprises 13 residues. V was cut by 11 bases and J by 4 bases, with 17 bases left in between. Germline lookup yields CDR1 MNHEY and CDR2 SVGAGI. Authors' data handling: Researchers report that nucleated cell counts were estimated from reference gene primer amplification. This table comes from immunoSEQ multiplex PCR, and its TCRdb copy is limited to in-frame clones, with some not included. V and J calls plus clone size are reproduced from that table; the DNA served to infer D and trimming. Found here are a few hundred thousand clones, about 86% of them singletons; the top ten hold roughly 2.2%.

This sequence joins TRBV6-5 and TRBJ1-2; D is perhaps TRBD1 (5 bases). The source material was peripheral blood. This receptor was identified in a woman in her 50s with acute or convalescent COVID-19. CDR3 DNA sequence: TGTGCCGCCTCGGGGGGTTTAGGCTATGGCTACACCTTC. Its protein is CAASGGLGYGYTF.